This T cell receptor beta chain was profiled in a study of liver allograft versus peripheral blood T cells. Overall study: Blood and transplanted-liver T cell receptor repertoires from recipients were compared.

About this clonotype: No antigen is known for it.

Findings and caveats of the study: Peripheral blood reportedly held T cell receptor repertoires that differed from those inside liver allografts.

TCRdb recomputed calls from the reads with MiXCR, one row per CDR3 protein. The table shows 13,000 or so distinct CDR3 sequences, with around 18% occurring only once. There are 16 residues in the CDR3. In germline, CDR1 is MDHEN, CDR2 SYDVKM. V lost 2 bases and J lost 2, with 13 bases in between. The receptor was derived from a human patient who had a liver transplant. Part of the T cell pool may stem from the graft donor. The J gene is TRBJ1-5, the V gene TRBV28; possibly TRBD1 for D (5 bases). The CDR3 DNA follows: TGTGCCAGCAGTTTAATCTCCCTCAGGGGCAATCAGCCCCAGCATTTT. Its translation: CASSLISLRGNQPQHF.